The 5 T cell receptor beta chains reported below all come from one sample, sequenced in a study of cytomegalovirus exposure and HLA in healthy donors. The protocol was immunoSEQ multiplex PCR, while the TCRdb copy is restricted to in-frame clones and leaves out a portion. The table records a few hundred thousand clones, approximately 90% of them present only once. Sequenced material: PBMCs. The receptors here all came from a woman under 30 in good health and CMV-seronegative.

The rearrangement uses TRBV2 and TRBJ2-3; 10 bases line up with TRBD2. CDR1 is SNHLY, CDR2 FYNNEI, per germline. The CDR3 contains 14 residues. V lost 3 bases and J lost 6; bases outside the gene matches: 3. This chain's CDR3 is CASSDLAGVDTQYF. In DNA form, the CDR3 reads TGTGCCAGCAGTGACCTAGCGGGAGTGGATACGCAGTATTTT.

This chain links TRBV30 with TRBJ2-3; a weak D match, TRBD2 (5 bases). Germline V lookup: CDR1 GTSNPN, CDR2 SVGIG (reference sequence). V lost 0 bases to trimming and J lost 3 bases, with 10 bases between them. The CDR3 length is 14 residues. CDR3 sequence reads: CAWSVRRDTDTQYF. The CDR3 DNA reads TGTGCCTGGAGTGTACGTCGGGATACAGATACGCAGTATTTT.

This clone appeared once. The V call is TRBV11-2, the J call TRBJ2-5; TRBD2 agrees at 12 bases. Trimming took 1 base from V and 3 from J; bases not matched to a gene: 3. There are 16 residues in the CDR3. CDR1 SGHAT and CDR2 FQNNGV come from the germline V gene. The CDR3 sequence: CASSLGLAGEEETQYF. DNA for the CDR3: TGTGCCAGCAGCTTAGGACTAGCGGGAGAGGAAGAGACCCAGTACTTC.

V gene TRBV28 combines with J gene TRBJ1-6, with a tentative D call TRBD1 (5 bases). CDR1 MDHEN and CDR2 SYDVKM come from the germline V gene. V lost 7 bases to trimming and J lost 7 bases, with 14 bases between them. The CDR3 loop spans 14 amino acids. The CDR3 nucleotides read TGTGCCAGCACCCTAGGGGCCCAAAATTCACCCCTCCACTTT. As protein: CASTLGAQNSPLHF.

The chain links TRBV5-4 to TRBJ1-5; D may be TRBD1 (5 bases). The CDR3 is 15 residues long. Trimming stripped 0 bases from V and 5 bases from J, with 12 bases between. Per germline, CDR1 SGHNT and CDR2 YYREEE (reference sequence). The CDR3 spells CASSLGGDFHQPQHF. The CDR3 nucleotides are TGTGCCAGCAGCTTGGGGGGGGACTTTCATCAGCCCCAGCATTTT.